This section outlines one T cell receptor (beta chain) sequence together with its context. The antigen remains unidentified. Sequencing was performed with immunoSEQ multiplex PCR; in TCRdb, only in-frame clones are kept and a portion is missing. The profile covers about 430,000 clones, with 75% to 95% appearing a single time and roughly an eighth taken by the ten largest. These data come from a study of Ad26.COV2.S vaccination and SARS-CoV-2 variants. Study as a whole: By the intramuscular route, Ad26.COV2.S was given once, or twice 56 days apart. Whole-study findings and limits: Non-spike TCR breadth showed similarity between vaccine and placebo recipients.

Treatment reported: about 20 received Ad26.COV2.S at low or high dose, single or two shots; about 5 received placebo; per-sample allocation not given. Samples were taken on day 63 after the first vaccine or placebo injection. This CDR3 is 15 amino acids long. The V gene's germline CDR1 is LNHDA and CDR2 SQIVND (reference sequence). Trimming removed 7 bases from V and 2 bases from J, with 16 bases in between. Sequenced here: peripheral blood, sampled in a trial of Ad26.COV2.S vaccine versus placebo. The gene calls are TRBV19 and TRBJ2-3, with D possibly matching TRBD1 (6 bases). This receptor was obtained from a person aged 18-60 years who received the Ad26.COV2.S COVID-19 vaccine or a placebo. The CDR3 DNA follows: TGTGCCAGTAACCCAACAGGGTCCCTCACAGATACGCAGTATTTT. Translating gives CASNPTGSLTDTQYF.